Each of the 17 T cell receptor beta chains below was sequenced from the same sample in a study of shared clonotypes between healthy human individuals. Sequencing was performed with immunoSEQ multiplex PCR; in TCRdb, only in-frame clones are kept and a portion is missing. The sample has about 960,000 clones; 76% are singletons. The sample was memory CD4+ T cells sorted from blood. The subset is: CD45RA-negative fraction. The origin of the receptors is a man aged 18 to 30 in good health.

The chain is built from TRBV11-2 and TRBJ2-7; 14 bases are shared with TRBD2. The germline CDR1 and CDR2 sequences are SGHAT and FQNNGV. V was clipped by 5 bases and J by 4 bases; unmatched bases: 13. This CDR3 spans 18 amino acids. This chain's CDR3 is CASSPSVGLAGGRYEQYF. DNA of the CDR3: TGTGCCAGCAGCCCCTCGGTAGGACTAGCGGGAGGTCGATACGAGCAGTACTTC.

The V call is TRBV10-1, the J call TRBJ2-1, with D possibly TRBD2 on 6 matching bases. This CDR3 is built from 16 residues. CDR1 is WNHNN and CDR2 is SYGVQD in the germline V gene (reference sequence). Trimming removed 0 bases at V and 2 bases at J, with 11 bases between. The CDR3 DNA is TGCGCCAGCAGTGAGTCCCGGGGGTTAGCCTACAATGAGCAGTTCTTC. It codes for CASSESRGLAYNEQFF.

The CDR3 here is CSARAVPEAFF. CDR3 DNA: TGCAGTGCTAGAGCCGTACCTGAAGCTTTCTTT. The chain uses TRBV20-1 and TRBJ1-1; D gene unclear. The V gene lost 1 base and the J gene lost 6 bases, with 6 bases spanning the gap. This CDR3 has 11 residues. The germline V gene encodes CDR1 DFQATT and CDR2 SNEGSKA (reference sequence).

The chain employs TRBV19 and TRBJ2-2, with 7 bases aligning to TRBD2. The CDR3 length is 16 residues. The V segment lost 7 bases and the J segment 6 bases; nucleotides outside the gene matches: 14. Per germline, CDR1 LNHDA and CDR2 SQIVND (reference sequence). The DNA for the CDR3 is TGTGCCAGTAAAATAGGTGTGGCCGCGGGGGCCGGGGAGCTGTTTTTT. It codes for CASKIGVAAGAGELFF.

This clone was recorded a few times. V is TRBV13 and J is TRBJ2-5; D remains unclear. Germline CDR1 PRHDT, CDR2 FYEKMQ (reference sequence). V was pared by 1 base and J by 5 bases, with 14 bases between. This CDR3 has 15 amino acids. The CDR3 DNA reads TGTGCCAGCAGCTTAGCCCAGTCAGCGTCGGAGACCCAGTACTTC. This translates into CASSLAQSASETQYF.

A few counts support this clone. The rearrangement uses TRBV5-1 and TRBJ2-2; TRBD2 matches at 11 bases. Trimming took 5 bases from V and 5 from J; bases not matched to a gene: 2. Looked up from germline, CDR1 is SGHRS and CDR2 is YFSETQ. This CDR3 has 14 residues. DNA for the CDR3: TGCGCCAGCAGACTAGCGGGAGAAACCGGGGAGCTGTTTTTT. Protein sequence: CASRLAGETGELFF. The whole variable domain, remainder taken from reference TRBV5-1 and TRBJ2-2, is KAGVTQTPRYLIKTRGQQVTLSCSPISGHRSVSWYQQTPGQGLQFLFEYFSETQRNKGNFPGRFSGRQFSNSRSEMNVSTLELGDSALYLCASRLAGETGELFFGEGSRLTVL.

Note on this clone: The same CDR3 can be traced to other DNA sequences in this sample. The J gene is TRBJ1-2, the V gene TRBV5-4; D gene unclear. This CDR3 has 11 amino acids. Looked up from germline, CDR1 is SGHNT and CDR2 is YYREEE (reference sequence). Trimming stripped 0 bases from V and 8 bases from J, with 5 bases between. The CDR3 DNA sequence: TGTGCCAGCAGCTTGGGGTCCGGCTACACCTTC. It translates to CASSLGSGYTF.

The CDR3: CASSQEPVRERTDTQYF. The CDR3 DNA reads as TGCGCCAGCAGCCAAGAACCCGTACGGGAGCGCACAGATACGCAGTATTTT. The chain carries TRBV4-1 and TRBJ2-3; D may be TRBD2 (6 bases). The CDR3 spans 17 residues. Germline CDR1 is MGHRA and CDR2 is YSYEKL. V was shortened by 0 bases and J by 1 base, with 14 bases between the two germline ends.

Turning to this clone: Other DNA sequences in the sample encode the same CDR3. This chain uses TRBV6-1 with TRBJ1-4; D may be TRBD1 (5 bases). The CDR3 covers 13 residues. V dropped 8 bases and J dropped 1 base, with 8 bases sitting between them. The germline CDR1 and CDR2 sequences are MNHNS and SASEGT. The CDR3 DNA is TGTGCCAGCCAGGGTTTAACTAATGAAAAACTGTTTTTT. It translates to CASQGLTNEKLFF.

A note on this clone: Other DNA sequences from this sample encode an identical CDR3 as well. The rearrangement links TRBV11-1 to TRBJ2-5; the match to TRBD2 covers 15 bases. The ends lost 5 bases at V and 4 bases at J; junction bases unmatched: 8. The CDR3 totals 17 residues. Germline-derived CDR1 and CDR2 are SGHAT and FQDESV (reference sequence). The CDR3 region is CASSPRTSGGAGETQYF. CDR3 in DNA: TGTGCCAGCAGCCCCCGGACTAGCGGGGGGGCTGGAGAGACCCAGTACTTC.

The chain has TRBV4-1 and TRBJ1-4; D is undetermined. This CDR3 region has 17 residues. Trimming cost V 0 bases and J 8 bases, with 19 bases left between them. Germline CDR1 and CDR2: MGHRA and YSYEKL. CDR3 in DNA: TGCGCCAGCAGCCAAGATCGGGAAGGGATTTCTACCGAAAAACTGTTTTTT. This encodes CASSQDREGISTEKLFF.

As to this clone: Other nucleotide sequences in the sample specify the same CDR3. The CDR3 DNA reads TGTGCCAGCAGCTTACGCACAGCTGCTAACTATGGCTACACCTTC. Protein: CASSLRTAANYGYTF. The J gene is TRBJ1-2, the V gene TRBV7-2; D ambiguous. The CDR3 is 15 residues long. Germline V gives CDR1 SGHTA, CDR2 FQGNSA. V was shortened by 2 bases and J by 0 bases, with 10 bases between the two germline ends.

This sequence joins TRBV30 and TRBJ1-6; 10 nucleotides match TRBD1. The CDR3 spans 15 residues. The J segment lost 6 bases and the V segment lost 3 bases, leaving 5 bases of the junction unmatched. Germline loops: CDR1 GTSNPN, CDR2 SVGIG (reference sequence). CDR3 sequence reads: CAWSPGTGANSPLHF. The CDR3 region has the DNA TGTGCCTGGAGCCCCGGGACAGGGGCTAATTCACCCCTCCACTTT.

V gene TRBV4-3 combines with J gene TRBJ1-5; 9 nucleotides agree with TRBD1. Germline lookup yields CDR1 LGHNA and CDR2 YSLEER. CDR3 size: 14 residues. After removal of 5 bases from V and 5 bases from J, the junction contained 4 bases not matched to a gene. The CDR3 DNA sequence: TGCGCCAGCAGCAAGGACAGGGGAGATCAGCCCCAGCATTTT. Protein sequence: CASSKDRGDQPQHF.

The rearrangement uses TRBV14 and TRBJ1-1; D ambiguous. Germline V lookup: CDR1 SGHDN, CDR2 FVKESK. The ends were cut back, 0 bases at V and 0 bases at J, with 8 bases in the middle. The CDR3 totals 15 residues. CDR3 nucleotides: TGTGCCAGCAGCCAAGAACAGTTCATGAACACTGAAGCTTTCTTT. It encodes CASSQEQFMNTEAFF.

V and J are TRBV5-1 and TRBJ2-2, with 7 bases that match TRBD1. With V trimmed by 1 base and J by 1 base, 10 bases remained unmatched. This CDR3 is built from 18 residues. Germline V CDR1 and CDR2: SGHRS, YFSETQ. This CDR3 reads CASSLSSLGQENTGELFF. The CDR3 bases are TGCGCCAGCAGCTTGTCTTCGTTAGGACAGGAGAACACCGGGGAGCTGTTTTTT. Together with reference TRBV5-1 and TRBJ2-2, the CDR3 gives the full variable domain: KAGVTQTPRYLIKTRGQQVTLSCSPISGHRSVSWYQQTPGQGLQFLFEYFSETQRNKGNFPGRFSGRQFSNSRSEMNVSTLELGDSALYLCASSLSSLGQENTGELFFGEGSRLTVL.

This chain uses TRBV7-2 with TRBJ1-2; 8 nucleotides align to TRBD1. This CDR3 comprises 15 residues. With 5 bases clipped from V and 7 bases from J, the junction kept 12 bases outside the gene matches. Germline assignment: CDR1 SGHTA and CDR2 FQGNSA. The CDR3 spells CASSPRQGFSAGYTF. CDR3 sequence (DNA): TGTGCCAGCAGCCCTAGACAGGGGTTTAGCGCTGGCTACACCTTC.